Listed here are 10 T cell receptor beta chains from one sample, sequenced in a study of monozygotic twins with inflammatory bowel disease. TCRdb re-called the 5' RACE reads and catalogs CDR3 proteins one per entry, DNA excluded. The table lists hundreds of thousands of distinct CDR3 sequences, with 2.4% in the top ten. The sample was blood. These TCRs come from a human donor with ulcerative colitis or Crohn's disease, or a healthy co-twin of an affected twin (not recorded which).

The rearrangement joins TRBV27 to TRBJ2-7; the TCRdb call, TRBD1, lacks DNA for checking. CDR1 and CDR2 (germline): MNHEY, SMNVEV (reference sequence). This CDR3 has 13 amino acids. The chain's CDR3 is CAYPGTGRHEQYF.

The genes are TRBV27 and TRBJ2-3; TCRdb returns TRBD2, unconfirmable since there is no DNA. The germline CDR1 and CDR2 sequences are MNHEY and SMNVEV (reference sequence). The CDR3 loop spans 18 amino acids. The CDR3 is CASSSPGLAGASTDTQYF.

This chain connects TRBV20-1 to TRBJ2-1. CDR1 is DFQATT and CDR2 is SNEGSKA in the germline V gene (reference sequence). CDR3 size: 12 residues. The CDR3: CSATQPRNEQFF.

V is TRBV5-1 and J is TRBJ1-2. CDR1 is SGHRS and CDR2 is YFSETQ in the germline V gene. The CDR3 length is 16 residues. The CDR3 loop reads CASSLEAGIGAYGYTF.

The V and J genes are TRBV12-3 or TRBV12-4 and TRBJ2-4; the D call of TRBD1 rests on TCRdb alone, since no DNA is present to check it. The CDR3 spans 14 residues. The CDR3 is CASSPGGGAHIQYF.

Here the CDR3 reads CASSPMTGPNYGYTF. This chain uses TRBV7-2 with TRBJ1-2; the TRBD1 assignment by TCRdb is unverifiable without DNA. Germline CDR1 reads SGHTA; CDR2 reads FQGNSA. This CDR3 contains 15 residues.

This chain connects TRBV20-1 to TRBJ2-1. The CDR3 contains 16 residues. Germline V lookup: CDR1 DFQATT, CDR2 SNEGSKA (reference sequence). CDR3 in amino acids: CSARGSGETYYNEQFF.

The chain is built from TRBV20-1 and TRBJ2-7; TCRdb outputs TRBD2, but without DNA this stays unchecked. This CDR3 is built from 14 residues. Germline-derived CDR1 and CDR2 are DFQATT and SNEGSKA (reference sequence). CDR3 sequence: CSATSGGPFYEQYF.

The V and J genes are TRBV19 and TRBJ2-1; TCRdb picks TRBD2, but there is no DNA to check that call. Germline CDR1 reads LNHDA; CDR2 reads SQIVND (reference sequence). This CDR3 comprises 14 residues. CDR3: CASSFRDYTNEQFF.

This chain links TRBV5-5 with TRBJ2-3; TCRdb's D gene call, TRBD2, goes unchecked for lack of DNA. Germline CDR1 reads SGHKS; CDR2 reads YYEKEE (reference sequence). The CDR3 contains 15 residues. The CDR3 protein is CASSPTSGAKDTQYF.